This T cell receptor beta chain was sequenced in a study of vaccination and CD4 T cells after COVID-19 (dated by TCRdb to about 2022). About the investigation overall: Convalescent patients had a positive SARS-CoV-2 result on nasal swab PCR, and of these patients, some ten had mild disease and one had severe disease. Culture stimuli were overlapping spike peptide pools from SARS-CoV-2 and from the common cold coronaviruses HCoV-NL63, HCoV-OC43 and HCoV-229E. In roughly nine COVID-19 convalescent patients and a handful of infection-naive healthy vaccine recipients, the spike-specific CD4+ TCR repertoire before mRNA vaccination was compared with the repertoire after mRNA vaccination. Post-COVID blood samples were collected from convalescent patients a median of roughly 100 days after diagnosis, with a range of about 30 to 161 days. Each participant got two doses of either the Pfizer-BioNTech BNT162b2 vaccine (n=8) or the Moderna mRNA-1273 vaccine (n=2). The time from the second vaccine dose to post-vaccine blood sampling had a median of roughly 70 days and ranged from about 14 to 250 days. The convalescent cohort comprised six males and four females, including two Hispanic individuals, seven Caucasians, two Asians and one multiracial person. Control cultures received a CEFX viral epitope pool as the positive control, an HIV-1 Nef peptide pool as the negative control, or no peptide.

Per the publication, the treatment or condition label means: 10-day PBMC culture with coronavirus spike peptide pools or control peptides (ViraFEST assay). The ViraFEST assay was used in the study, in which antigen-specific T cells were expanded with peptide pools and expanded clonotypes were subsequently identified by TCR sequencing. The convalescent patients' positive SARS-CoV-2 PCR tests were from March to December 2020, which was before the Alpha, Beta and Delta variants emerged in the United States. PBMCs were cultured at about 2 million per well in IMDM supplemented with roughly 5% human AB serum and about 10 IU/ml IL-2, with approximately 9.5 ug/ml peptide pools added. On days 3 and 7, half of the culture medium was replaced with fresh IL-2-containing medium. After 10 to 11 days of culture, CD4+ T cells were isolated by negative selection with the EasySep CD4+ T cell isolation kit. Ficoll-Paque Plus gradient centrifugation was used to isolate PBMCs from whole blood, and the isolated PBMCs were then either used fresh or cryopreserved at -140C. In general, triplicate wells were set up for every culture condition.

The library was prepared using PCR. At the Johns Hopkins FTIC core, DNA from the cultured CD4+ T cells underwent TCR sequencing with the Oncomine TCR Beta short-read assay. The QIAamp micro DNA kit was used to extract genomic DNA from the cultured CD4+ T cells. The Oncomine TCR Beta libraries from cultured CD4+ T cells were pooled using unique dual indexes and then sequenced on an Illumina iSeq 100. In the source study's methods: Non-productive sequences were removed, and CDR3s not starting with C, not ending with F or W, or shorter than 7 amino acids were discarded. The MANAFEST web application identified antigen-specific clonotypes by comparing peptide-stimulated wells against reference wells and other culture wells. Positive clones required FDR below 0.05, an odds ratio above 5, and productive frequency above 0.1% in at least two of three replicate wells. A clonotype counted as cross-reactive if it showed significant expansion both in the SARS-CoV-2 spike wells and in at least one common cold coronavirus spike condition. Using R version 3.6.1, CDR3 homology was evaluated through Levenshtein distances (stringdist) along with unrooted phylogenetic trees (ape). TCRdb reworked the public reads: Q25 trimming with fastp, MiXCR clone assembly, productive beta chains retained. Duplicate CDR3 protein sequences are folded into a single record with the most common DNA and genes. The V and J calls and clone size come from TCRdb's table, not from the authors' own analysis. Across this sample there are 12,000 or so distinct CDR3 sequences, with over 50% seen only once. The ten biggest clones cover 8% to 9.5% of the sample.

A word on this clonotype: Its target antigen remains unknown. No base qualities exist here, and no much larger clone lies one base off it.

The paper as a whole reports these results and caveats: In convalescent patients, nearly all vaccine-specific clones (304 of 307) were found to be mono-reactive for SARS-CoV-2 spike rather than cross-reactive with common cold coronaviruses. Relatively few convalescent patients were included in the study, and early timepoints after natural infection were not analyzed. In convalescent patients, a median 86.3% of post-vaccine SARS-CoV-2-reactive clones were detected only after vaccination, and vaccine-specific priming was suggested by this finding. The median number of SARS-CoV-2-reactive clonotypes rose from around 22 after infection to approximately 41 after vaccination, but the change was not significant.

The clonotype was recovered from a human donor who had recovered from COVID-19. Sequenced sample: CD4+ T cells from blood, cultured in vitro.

The DNA reads as follows: TGTGCCAGCAGTGAAGGTTCAGGTGCCAGTCAGTACTTC. It codes for CASSEGSGASQYF. The chain uses TRBV2 and TRBJ2-7; no D gene call is confident. Measured from the cysteine to the phenylalanine, the CDR3 is 13 residues long. CDR3 DNA only is kept here, 39 bases in frame from base 1. The germline ends are 14 bases apart after V is trimmed by 1 base and J by 10 bases. The germline V gene supplies CDR1 SNHLY and CDR2 FYNNEI.